A single sample is the source of the 11 T cell receptor beta chains below, sequenced in a study of PD-L1 blockade in urothelial cancer. Time point given: peripheral blood 6 weeks after treatment start. Using immunoSEQ multiplex PCR, the repertoire was profiled, and TCRdb retains in-frame clones only, with some absent. This sample has about 110,000 clones, with 85% to 95% found just once. The sample consisted of PBMCs, taken around atezolizumab (anti-PD-L1) treatment. These receptors all come from a man aged 60-69 years with urothelial cancer.

This chain connects TRBV4-1 to TRBJ2-7, with a tentative D call TRBD1 (5 bases). There are 16 residues in the CDR3. Germline assignment: CDR1 MGHRA and CDR2 YSYEKL. Between the trimmed V and J ends, which lost 0 bases and 0 bases, there was a span of 12 bases. CDR3 residues: CASSQDSVRGSYEQYF. DNA for the CDR3: TGCGCCAGCAGCCAAGATTCAGTAAGGGGCTCCTACGAGCAGTACTTC.

The J gene is TRBJ1-5, the V gene TRBV6-1; D is unresolved. The CDR3 spans 13 residues. V lost 0 bases and J lost 5, with 5 bases in between. Germline CDR1 and CDR2: MNHNS and SASEGT. The CDR3 sequence is CASSEAQDQPQHF. Written as DNA, the CDR3 is TGTGCCAGCAGTGAAGCCCAGGATCAGCCCCAGCATTTT.

The gene calls are TRBV5-6 and TRBJ2-7, with 12 bases lining up with TRBD2. This CDR3 region has 17 residues. Trimming took 3 bases from V and 4 from J; bases not matched to a gene: 11. Germline values: CDR1 SGHDT, CDR2 YYEEEE. The CDR3 reads CASSSRTSGKRGYEQYF. The CDR3 DNA reads as TGTGCCAGCAGCTCCAGGACTAGCGGGAAGAGGGGATACGAGCAGTACTTC.

The chain combines TRBV5-4 with TRBJ2-1; TRBD2 might be the D (5 bases). Trimming took 3 bases from V and 8 from J, leaving 24 bases between them. Germline assignment: CDR1 SGHNT and CDR2 YYREEE (reference sequence). CDR3 length equals 17 residues. The DNA for the CDR3 is TGTGCCAGCAGCTCGAAAGTGCTAGCAGAGGGCCCCGATGAGCAGTTCTTC. Its protein is CASSSKVLAEGPDEQFF.

The chain couples TRBV25-1 to TRBJ1-1; D is uncertain. Deletions cut 1 base from V and 3 bases from J, with 12 bases between. CDR1 and CDR2 (germline): MGHDK, SYGVNS. This CDR3 contains 15 residues. The CDR3: CASSESTSGDTEAFF. The CDR3 coding sequence is TGTGCCAGCAGTGAATCGACATCCGGTGACACTGAAGCTTTCTTT.

The V and J genes are TRBV6-5 and TRBJ2-7; 8 nucleotides align to TRBD2. V shed 5 bases, J shed 4 bases, and the junction held 4 bases outside the gene matches. The germline gives CDR1 MNHEY, CDR2 SVGAGI. The CDR3 is made up of 13 amino acids. The chain's CDR3 is CASSGGRTYEQYF. CDR3 nucleotides: TGTGCCAGCAGTGGCGGGAGGACGTACGAGCAGTACTTC.

The chain is built from TRBV2 and TRBJ2-7; the match to TRBD2 covers 12 bases. This CDR3 region has 15 residues. Germline loops: CDR1 SNHLY, CDR2 FYNNEI. Unmatched junction bases numbered 4, after V lost 6 bases and J lost 1 base. The CDR3 protein is CASRGLAGYSYEQYF. In DNA, the CDR3 is TGTGCCAGCAGAGGACTAGCGGGATATTCCTACGAGCAGTACTTC.

The gene calls are TRBV12-5 and TRBJ2-1; 8 nucleotides agree with TRBD2. With V trimmed by 0 bases and J by 8 bases, 15 bases remained unmatched. The germline gives CDR1 LGHNT, CDR2 FRNRAP. The CDR3 consists of 18 residues. Here the CDR3 reads CASGLVLREDLSNDEQFF. DNA of the CDR3: TGTGCTAGTGGTTTGGTATTGCGGGAGGACCTCTCGAATGATGAGCAGTTCTTC.

This clone was detected only once. The genes are TRBV4-3 and TRBJ2-4; D uncertain. This CDR3 region has 17 residues. Germline CDR1 and CDR2: LGHNA and YSLEER. Trimming removed 0 bases at V and 2 bases at J, with 14 bases between. DNA of the CDR3: TGCGCCAGCAGCCAAGATCCCACGGGTGAGTCCAAAAACATTCAGTACTTC. Translating it yields CASSQDPTGESKNIQYF.

V usage is TRBV4-3 and J usage is TRBJ2-3; TRBD2 is a possible D gene (5 bases). With 8 bases removed from V and 3 bases from J, the gap between germline ends came to 12 bases. Germline CDR1 reads LGHNA; CDR2 reads YSLEER. The CDR3 is 13 residues long. The CDR3 region is CASRDSGTDTQYF. For the CDR3, the DNA is TGCGCCAGCCGGGATTCTGGGACAGATACGCAGTATTTT.

The chain joins TRBV6-5 to TRBJ1-1; D may be TRBD1 (6 bases). Germline V gene data show CDR1 as MNHEY and CDR2 as SVGAGI. The ends were cut back, 6 bases at V and 2 bases at J, with 19 bases in the middle. CDR3 length: 16 amino acids. CDR3 nucleotide sequence: TGTGCCAGCAGCTACAGAGGTGGACAGAAAAACACTGAAGCTTTCTTT. This translates into CASSYRGGQKNTEAFF.